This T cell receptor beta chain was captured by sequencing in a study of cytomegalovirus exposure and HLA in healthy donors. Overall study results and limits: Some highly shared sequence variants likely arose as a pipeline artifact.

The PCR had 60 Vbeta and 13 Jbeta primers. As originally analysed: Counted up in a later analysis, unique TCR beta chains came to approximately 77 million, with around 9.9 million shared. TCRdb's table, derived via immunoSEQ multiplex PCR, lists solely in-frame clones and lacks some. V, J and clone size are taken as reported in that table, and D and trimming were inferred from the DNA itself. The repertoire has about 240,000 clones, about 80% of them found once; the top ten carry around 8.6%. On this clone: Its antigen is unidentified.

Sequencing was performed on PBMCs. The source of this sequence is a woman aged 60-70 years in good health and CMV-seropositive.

This chain's CDR3 is CASSRRGGASEKLFF. CDR3 nucleotides: TGTGCCAGCTCTCGAAGAGGGGGCGCGTCTGAAAAACTGTTTTTT. This chain joins TRBV28 and TRBJ1-4; 7 nucleotides line up with TRBD1. Per the germline V gene, CDR1 is MDHEN and CDR2 is SYDVKM. The V gene end was trimmed by 8 bases and the J gene end by 7 bases; junction bases not matched to a gene: 13. This CDR3 is 15 amino acids long. The complete variable domain, with remaining parts taken from reference TRBV28 and TRBJ1-4, reads DVKVTQSSRYLVKRTGEKVFLECVQDMDHENMFWYRQDPGLGLRLIYFSYDVKMKEKGDIPEGYSVSREKKERFSLILESASTNQTSMYLCASSRRGGASEKLFFGSGTQLSVL.